The clone carrying this T cell receptor beta chain was seen repeatedly, ten times or more. Its antigen is not known. Germline V gene lookup returns CDR1 SEHNR and CDR2 FQNEAQ (reference sequence). V lost 5 bases and J lost 2, with 8 bases in between. This CDR3 spans 13 amino acids. These data come from a study of CD8+CD57+ T cells in acquired aplastic anemia. Study overall: DNA per sorted CD4+ or CD8+ sample ranged 0.2 to 27.4 ug, averaging approximately 3.3 ug. Healthy donors averaged around 11 million reads for CD4+ cells. Study-wide findings and caveats: Patients had fewer than 35 CD8+ CDR3 sequences in common with controls (the shared set). The study found no significant CD8+ Simpson's diversity difference between patients and controls.

Both TCR beta VDJ combination and CDR3 sequence profiling were carried out. Genomic DNA was the template for this profiling. One entry per CDR3 protein results from TCRdb running MiXCR on the reads. The sample records 130,000 or so distinct CDR3 sequences, around 41% being singletons. This TCR came from a human donor in good health, serving as a control. Source material: sorted CD4+, CD8+, or CD8+CD57+ T cells (not recorded which) from PBMCs. The chain couples TRBV7-9 to TRBJ2-3; no clear D. In nucleotides, the CDR3 is TGTGCCAGCAGCAAACCAATCACAGATACGCAGTATTTT. It specifies CASSKPITDTQYF.